Listed below are T cell receptor beta chains from one sample, sequenced in a study of T cell responses to AZD1222 COVID-19 vaccine. Method: immunoSEQ multiplex PCR; TCRdb's copy keeps in-frame clones and lacks some. The profile shows around 140,000 clones, about 90% of them singletons. This specimen was peripheral blood, taken 28 days after the second AZD1222 dose. The receptors stem from an adult who received the AZD1222 COVID-19 vaccine. Both conserved end residues are part of each CDR3. The D gene is left open where the match is weak. Not every row has a clone size; where given, it reads once, few, many or a size class.

v_gene: TRBV11-2; d_gene: -; j_gene: TRBJ2-7; abundance: -; CDR3nt: TGTGCCAGCAGCCCATGGGGAGAGCAGTACTTC; CDR3aa: CASSPWGEQYF
v_gene: TRBV19; d_gene: -; j_gene: TRBJ1-2; abundance: -; CDR3nt: TGTGCCAGTAGTATTTCACAGGGATGGGGGTATGGCTACACCTTC; CDR3aa: CASSISQGWGYGYTF
v_gene: TRBV30; d_gene: -; j_gene: TRBJ1-2; abundance: -; CDR3nt: TGTGCCTGGAGTGTACCAGGGTATGGCTACACCTTC; CDR3aa: CAWSVPGYGYTF
v_gene: TRBV11-3; d_gene: -; j_gene: TRBJ2-3; abundance: -; CDR3nt: TGTGCCAGCAGCTTACAGCCGGATACGCAGTATTTT; CDR3aa: CASSLQPDTQYF
v_gene: TRBV5-1; d_gene: -; j_gene: TRBJ2-1; abundance: -; CDR3nt: TGCGCCAGCAGCTTTTCCGGGACGGTGACCAATGAGCAGTTCTTC; CDR3aa: CASSFSGTVTNEQFF
v_gene: TRBV6-2/TRBV6-3; d_gene: TRBD1; j_gene: TRBJ1-5; abundance: -; CDR3nt: TGTGCCAGCAGTTCTAACAGGGGCACGAGCAATCAGCCCCAGCATTTT; CDR3aa: CASSSNRGTSNQPQHF
v_gene: TRBV7-9; d_gene: -; j_gene: TRBJ1-5; abundance: -; CDR3nt: TGTGCCAGCAGCTTCGTCAGTTCACCCGGGGACAATCAGCCCCAGCATTTT; CDR3aa: CASSFVSSPGDNQPQHF
v_gene: TRBV19; d_gene: -; j_gene: TRBJ1-4; abundance: -; CDR3nt: TGTGCCAGTAGTCCGAGGCTGGAAAAACTGTTTTTT; CDR3aa: CASSPRLEKLFF
v_gene: TRBV16; d_gene: -; j_gene: TRBJ2-3; abundance: -; CDR3nt: TGTGCCAGCAGCCTGGGGTGGGCTTCAGATACGCAGTATTTT; CDR3aa: CASSLGWASDTQYF
v_gene: TRBV11-3; d_gene: -; j_gene: TRBJ1-3; abundance: -; CDR3nt: TGTGCCAGCAGCTTCAGGAGCGACGCCATCTCTGGAAACACCATATATTTT; CDR3aa: CASSFRSDAISGNTIYF
v_gene: TRBV10-1; d_gene: TRBD2; j_gene: TRBJ2-7; abundance: -; CDR3nt: TGCGCCAGCAGTACCCTCCCCGCCACTCGGTGGCTAGCGGGGGGGCAATGCTCCTACGAGCAGTACTTC; CDR3aa: CASSTLPATRWLAGGQCSYEQYF
v_gene: TRBV29-1; d_gene: -; j_gene: TRBJ1-3; abundance: -; CDR3nt: TGCAGCGTTCGAGACAGCGCGACCATATATTTT; CDR3aa: CSVRDSATIYF
v_gene: TRBV28; d_gene: TRBD1; j_gene: TRBJ1-1; abundance: -; CDR3nt: TGTGCCAGCAGTACCGACCAGACCGGGACAGGTTACACTGAAGCTTTCTTT; CDR3aa: CASSTDQTGTGYTEAFF
v_gene: TRBV11-3; d_gene: -; j_gene: TRBJ2-7; abundance: -; CDR3nt: TGTGCCAGCAGCTCCCACTGGGGGTTATCTTACGAGCAGTACTTC; CDR3aa: CASSSHWGLSYEQYF
v_gene: TRBV29-1; d_gene: -; j_gene: TRBJ1-1; abundance: -; CDR3nt: TGCAGCGTATCAATTAGTGAAGCTTTCTTT; CDR3aa: CSVSISEAFF
v_gene: TRBV6-5; d_gene: TRBD1; j_gene: TRBJ1-1; abundance: -; CDR3nt: TGTGCCAGCTCGACAGGGTGGGACACTGAAGCTTTCTTT; CDR3aa: CASSTGWDTEAFF
v_gene: TRBV5-4; d_gene: TRBD2; j_gene: TRBJ2-7; abundance: once; CDR3nt: TGTGCCAGCAGCTTGGAACTAGCGGGACACTACGAGCAGTACTTC; CDR3aa: CASSLELAGHYEQYF
v_gene: TRBV7-2; d_gene: -; j_gene: TRBJ1-5; abundance: -; CDR3nt: TGTGCCAGCAGCTTAGCGGGACTCATCAATCAGCCCCAGCATTTT; CDR3aa: CASSLAGLINQPQHF
v_gene: TRBV6-6; d_gene: TRBD1; j_gene: TRBJ2-1; abundance: -; CDR3nt: TGTGCCAGCAGTCCGGGACAGGGGTTTAGGGAGCAGTTCTTC; CDR3aa: CASSPGQGFREQFF
v_gene: TRBV6-6; d_gene: TRBD1; j_gene: TRBJ1-4; abundance: -; CDR3nt: TGTGCCAGCGTCAGGGGGCGCGAAAAACTGTTTTTT; CDR3aa: CASVRGREKLFF
v_gene: TRBV7-9; d_gene: -; j_gene: TRBJ1-1; abundance: -; CDR3nt: TGTGCCAGCAGCTTGTGGGGTACCGGGAACACTGAAGCTTTCTTT; CDR3aa: CASSLWGTGNTEAFF
v_gene: TRBV7-2; d_gene: TRBD1; j_gene: TRBJ2-3; abundance: once; CDR3nt: TGTGCCAGCAGCTTAGGGGACAGGGCCACAGATACGCAGTATTTT; CDR3aa: CASSLGDRATDTQYF
v_gene: TRBV7-8; d_gene: TRBD2; j_gene: TRBJ2-1; abundance: -; CDR3nt: TGTGCCAGCAGCTTAACCCTAGCGGGAGTTTCCCGCAATGAGCAGTTCTTC; CDR3aa: CASSLTLAGVSRNEQFF
v_gene: TRBV19; d_gene: -; j_gene: TRBJ1-4; abundance: -; CDR3nt: TGTGCCAGTAGTATCAGCGGGTCAACTAATGAAAAACTGTTTTTT; CDR3aa: CASSISGSTNEKLFF
v_gene: TRBV12-3/TRBV12-4; d_gene: -; j_gene: TRBJ1-2; abundance: -; CDR3nt: TGTGCCAGCAGTTTGGTCGGTTCTCGAGGCTACACCTTC; CDR3aa: CASSLVGSRGYTF
v_gene: TRBV2; d_gene: -; j_gene: TRBJ1-6; abundance: -; CDR3nt: TGTGCCAGCGGAGCCAAAATTTCACCCCTCCACTTT; CDR3aa: CASGAKISPLHF
v_gene: TRBV7-9; d_gene: -; j_gene: TRBJ2-1; abundance: -; CDR3nt: TGTGCCAGCAGCTCTCTATCTAAGGAGCAGTTCTTC; CDR3aa: CASSSLSKEQFF
v_gene: TRBV19; d_gene: TRBD1; j_gene: TRBJ1-1; abundance: -; CDR3nt: TGTGCCAGTAGGATAGACAGGGAAGGGGCTGAAGCTTTCTTT; CDR3aa: CASRIDREGAEAFF
v_gene: TRBV6-5; d_gene: -; j_gene: TRBJ2-3; abundance: -; CDR3nt: TGTGCCAGCAGGGGACGGACTAGCACAGATACGCAGTATTTT; CDR3aa: CASRGRTSTDTQYF
v_gene: TRBV6-4; d_gene: TRBD1; j_gene: TRBJ2-2; abundance: few; CDR3nt: TGTGCCAGCAGTGACTCGAGCCAGGGGGCGACCGGGGAGCTGTTTTTT; CDR3aa: CASSDSSQGATGELFF
v_gene: TRBV6-1; d_gene: -; j_gene: TRBJ1-5; abundance: -; CDR3nt: TGTGCCAGCAGTGAAAGGAGCAATCAGCCCCAGCATTTT; CDR3aa: CASSERSNQPQHF
v_gene: TRBV28; d_gene: TRBD2; j_gene: TRBJ2-7; abundance: -; CDR3nt: TGTGCCAGCAGTTTACTAGCGGGAGGGCGCTCCTACGAGCAGTACTTC; CDR3aa: CASSLLAGGRSYEQYF
v_gene: TRBV5-1; d_gene: -; j_gene: TRBJ1-1; abundance: -; CDR3nt: TGCGCCAGCAGCGGGGGGAAGCGGAACACTGAAGCTTTCTTT; CDR3aa: CASSGGKRNTEAFF
v_gene: TRBV12-3/TRBV12-4; d_gene: TRBD1; j_gene: TRBJ2-7; abundance: -; CDR3nt: TGTGCCAGCAGTTTTCAGGGGGTCTACGAGCAGTACTTC; CDR3aa: CASSFQGVYEQYF
v_gene: TRBV5-1; d_gene: -; j_gene: TRBJ2-7; abundance: -; CDR3nt: TGCGCCAGCAGCTTGGGGCCAAGCTCCTACGAGCAGTACTTC; CDR3aa: CASSLGPSSYEQYF
v_gene: TRBV7-2; d_gene: -; j_gene: TRBJ2-1; abundance: -; CDR3nt: TGTGCCAGCAGCTTAGACGGGAGTCGGTCCTACAATGAGCAGTTCTTC; CDR3aa: CASSLDGSRSYNEQFF
v_gene: TRBV10-3; d_gene: TRBD2; j_gene: TRBJ2-1; abundance: -; CDR3nt: TGTGCCATCAGCCCTGGGACTAGCCTTGGTCTTGAGCAGTTCTTC; CDR3aa: CAISPGTSLGLEQFF
v_gene: TRBV3-1/TRBV3-2; d_gene: TRBD2; j_gene: TRBJ2-3; abundance: once; CDR3nt: TGTGCCAGCAGCCTCCAAGCGGGGGGGCCAGATACGCAGTATTTT; CDR3aa: CASSLQAGGPDTQYF
v_gene: TRBV2; d_gene: -; j_gene: TRBJ2-7; abundance: few; CDR3nt: TGTGCCAGCAGGTGGACAGATTCCTACGAGCAGTACTTC; CDR3aa: CASRWTDSYEQYF
v_gene: TRBV7-2; d_gene: -; j_gene: TRBJ1-3; abundance: -; CDR3nt: TGTGCCAGCAGCTTAGGACCCCCGAACTCTGGAAACACCATATATTTT; CDR3aa: CASSLGPPNSGNTIYF
v_gene: TRBV7-2; d_gene: -; j_gene: TRBJ2-7; abundance: -; CDR3nt: TGTGCCAGCAGCTACCGGGGTAGTTGGTCCTACGAGCAGTACTTC; CDR3aa: CASSYRGSWSYEQYF
v_gene: TRBV5-1; d_gene: -; j_gene: TRBJ1-2; abundance: -; CDR3nt: TGCGCCAGCAGCTTGGGGGACGGGTATCGCTACACCTTC; CDR3aa: CASSLGDGYRYTF
v_gene: TRBV7-8; d_gene: TRBD2; j_gene: TRBJ2-3; abundance: -; CDR3nt: TGTGCCAGCAGCTTAGTTAGCGGGGATATTACAGATACGCAGTATTTT; CDR3aa: CASSLVSGDITDTQYF
v_gene: TRBV10-1; d_gene: -; j_gene: TRBJ2-2; abundance: once; CDR3nt: TGCGCCAGCACGAGGCGGGGTATCGTAACCGGGGAGCTGTTTTTT; CDR3aa: CASTRRGIVTGELFF
v_gene: TRBV6-5; d_gene: -; j_gene: TRBJ1-5; abundance: once; CDR3nt: TGTGCCAGCAGGCTTACTCCGGCCATAAATCAGCCCCAGCATTTT; CDR3aa: CASRLTPAINQPQHF
v_gene: TRBV27; d_gene: -; j_gene: TRBJ1-1; abundance: -; CDR3nt: TGTGCCAGCAGTTTATCAGGGGGTTGGAACACTGAAGCTTTCTTT; CDR3aa: CASSLSGGWNTEAFF
v_gene: TRBV15; d_gene: -; j_gene: TRBJ2-1; abundance: -; CDR3nt: TGTGCCACCAGCAGAGTTCTTCAAAGCTCCTACAATGAGCAGTTCTTC; CDR3aa: CATSRVLQSSYNEQFF
v_gene: TRBV7-9; d_gene: -; j_gene: TRBJ1-3; abundance: -; CDR3nt: TGTGCCAGCAGCCTAACCCTCGGGACGATAAGCTCTGGAAACACCATATATTTT; CDR3aa: CASSLTLGTISSGNTIYF
v_gene: TRBV5-6; d_gene: -; j_gene: TRBJ1-4; abundance: -; CDR3nt: TGTGCCAGCAGCCCGCAGGCCGGAGGCACTAATGAAAAACTGTTTTTT; CDR3aa: CASSPQAGGTNEKLFF
v_gene: TRBV10-3; d_gene: -; j_gene: TRBJ1-1; abundance: few; CDR3nt: TGTGCCATCAGTGAGGAGGGAGTCACTGAAGCTTTCTTT; CDR3aa: CAISEEGVTEAFF
v_gene: TRBV2; d_gene: TRBD2; j_gene: TRBJ2-1; abundance: -; CDR3nt: TGTGCCAGCAGGGCAATAGCGGGAGGACCCTACAATGAGCAGTTCTTC; CDR3aa: CASRAIAGGPYNEQFF
v_gene: TRBV4-1; d_gene: -; j_gene: TRBJ2-7; abundance: -; CDR3nt: TGCGCCAGCAGCCAAGCGGGGGAATACGAGCAGTACTTC; CDR3aa: CASSQAGEYEQYF
v_gene: TRBV28; d_gene: -; j_gene: TRBJ1-4; abundance: -; CDR3nt: TGTGCCAGCAGTCTTACAGATGAAAAACTGTTTTTT; CDR3aa: CASSLTDEKLFF